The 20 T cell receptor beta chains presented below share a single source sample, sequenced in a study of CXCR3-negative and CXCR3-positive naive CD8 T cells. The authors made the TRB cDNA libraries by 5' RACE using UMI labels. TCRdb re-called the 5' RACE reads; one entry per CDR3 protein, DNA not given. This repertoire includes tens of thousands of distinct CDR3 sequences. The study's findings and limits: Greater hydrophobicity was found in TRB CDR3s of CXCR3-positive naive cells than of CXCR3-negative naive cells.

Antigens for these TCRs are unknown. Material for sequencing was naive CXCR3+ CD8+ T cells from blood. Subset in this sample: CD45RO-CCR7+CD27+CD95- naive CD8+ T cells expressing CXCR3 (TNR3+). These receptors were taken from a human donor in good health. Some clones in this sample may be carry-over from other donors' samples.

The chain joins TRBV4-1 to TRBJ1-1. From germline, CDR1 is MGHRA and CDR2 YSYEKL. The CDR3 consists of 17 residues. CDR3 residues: CASSQEGAGPRDTEAFF.

CDR3: CSVEYWTSGSQETQYF. The V call is TRBV29-1, the J call TRBJ2-5; absent DNA, TCRdb's TRBD2 call cannot be checked. This CDR3 spans 16 amino acids. Germline V gene sequence: CDR1 SQVTM, CDR2 ANQGSEA.

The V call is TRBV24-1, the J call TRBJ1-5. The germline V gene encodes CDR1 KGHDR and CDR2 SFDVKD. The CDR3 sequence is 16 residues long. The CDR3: CATKFIGQSLNQPQHF.

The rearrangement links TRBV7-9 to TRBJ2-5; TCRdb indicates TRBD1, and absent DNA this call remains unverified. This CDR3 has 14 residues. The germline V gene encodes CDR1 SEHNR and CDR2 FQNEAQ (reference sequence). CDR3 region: CASRKQDSKETQYF. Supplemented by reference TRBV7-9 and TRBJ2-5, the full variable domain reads DTGVSQNPRHKITKRGQNVTFRCDPISEHNRLYWYRQTLGQGPEFLTYFQNEAQLEKSRLLSDRFSAERPKGSFSTLEIQRTEQGDSAMYLCASRKQDSKETQYFGPGTRLLVL.

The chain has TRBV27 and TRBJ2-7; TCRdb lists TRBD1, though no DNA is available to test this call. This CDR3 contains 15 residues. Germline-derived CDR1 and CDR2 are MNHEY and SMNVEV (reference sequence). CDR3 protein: CASSYVGGGVYEQYF.

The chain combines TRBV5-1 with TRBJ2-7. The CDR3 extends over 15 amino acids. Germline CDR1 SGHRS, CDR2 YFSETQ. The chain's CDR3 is CASSLIAGSSYEQYF.

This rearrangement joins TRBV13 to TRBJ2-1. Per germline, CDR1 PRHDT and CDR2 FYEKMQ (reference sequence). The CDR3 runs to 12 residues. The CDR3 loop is CASSLVYNEQFF. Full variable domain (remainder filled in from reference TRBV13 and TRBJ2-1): AAGVIQSPRHLIKEKRETATLKCYPIPRHDTVYWYQQGPGQDPQFLISFYEKMQSDKGSIPDRFSAQQFSDYHSELNMSSLELGDSALYFCASSLVYNEQFFGPGTRLTVL.

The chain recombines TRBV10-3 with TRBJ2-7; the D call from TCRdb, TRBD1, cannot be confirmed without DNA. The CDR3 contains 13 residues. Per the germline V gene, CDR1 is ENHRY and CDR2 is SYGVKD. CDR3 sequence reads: CAISDPRGDEQYF.

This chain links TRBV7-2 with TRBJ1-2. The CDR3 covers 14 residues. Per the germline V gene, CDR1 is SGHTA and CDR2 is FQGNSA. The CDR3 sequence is CASSDVDSGYGYTF.

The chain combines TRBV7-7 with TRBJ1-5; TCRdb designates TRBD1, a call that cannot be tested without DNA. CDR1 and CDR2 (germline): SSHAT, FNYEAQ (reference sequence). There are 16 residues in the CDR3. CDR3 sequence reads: CASSRTGIGGNQPQHF.

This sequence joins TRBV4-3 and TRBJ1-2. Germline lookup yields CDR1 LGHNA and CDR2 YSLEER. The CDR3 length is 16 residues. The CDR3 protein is CASSQETRGVNYGYTF.

The CDR3 protein is CASSLWTEPKETQYF. V and J are TRBV5-5 and TRBJ2-5; TCRdb returns TRBD1, unconfirmable since there is no DNA. Germline CDR1 and CDR2: SGHKS and YYEKEE (reference sequence). The CDR3 contains 15 residues.

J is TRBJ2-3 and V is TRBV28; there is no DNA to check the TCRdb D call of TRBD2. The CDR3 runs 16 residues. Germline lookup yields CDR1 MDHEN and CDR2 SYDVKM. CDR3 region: CASSLGGRERTDTQYF.

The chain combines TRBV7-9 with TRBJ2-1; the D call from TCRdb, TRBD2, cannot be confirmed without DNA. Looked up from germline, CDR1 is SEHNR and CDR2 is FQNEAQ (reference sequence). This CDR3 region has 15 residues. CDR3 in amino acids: CASSIRDSSYNEQFF.

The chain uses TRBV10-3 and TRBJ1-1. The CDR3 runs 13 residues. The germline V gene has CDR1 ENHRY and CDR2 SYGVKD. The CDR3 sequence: CAIGPVGAGEAFF.

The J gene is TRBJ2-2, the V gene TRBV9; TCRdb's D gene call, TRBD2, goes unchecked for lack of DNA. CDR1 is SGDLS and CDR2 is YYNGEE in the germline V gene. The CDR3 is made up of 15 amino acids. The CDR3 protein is CASSPRLAGTGELFF.

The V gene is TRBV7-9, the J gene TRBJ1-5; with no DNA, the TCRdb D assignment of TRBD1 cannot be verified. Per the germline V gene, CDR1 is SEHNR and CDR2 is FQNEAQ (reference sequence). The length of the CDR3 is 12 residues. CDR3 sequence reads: CASSSGDQPQHF. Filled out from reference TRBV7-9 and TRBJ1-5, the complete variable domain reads DTGVSQNPRHKITKRGQNVTFRCDPISEHNRLYWYRQTLGQGPEFLTYFQNEAQLEKSRLLSDRFSAERPKGSFSTLEIQRTEQGDSAMYLCASSSGDQPQHFGDGTRLSIL.

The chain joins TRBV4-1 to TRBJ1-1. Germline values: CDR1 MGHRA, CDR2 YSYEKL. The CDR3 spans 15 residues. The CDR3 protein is CASSQVQAQNTEAFF.

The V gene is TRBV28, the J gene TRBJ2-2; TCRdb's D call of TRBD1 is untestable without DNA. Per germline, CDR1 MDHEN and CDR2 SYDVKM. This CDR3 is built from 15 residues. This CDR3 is CATILGQGNTGELFF.

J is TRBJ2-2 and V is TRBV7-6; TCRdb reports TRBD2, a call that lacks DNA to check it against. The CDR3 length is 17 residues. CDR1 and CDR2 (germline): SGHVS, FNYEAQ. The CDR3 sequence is CASSLASGRASTGELFF.